The 16 T cell receptor beta chains below were found in one sample sequenced in a study of cytomegalovirus exposure and HLA in healthy donors. The primer mix had 60 Vbeta and 13 Jbeta primers. Clones were read by immunoSEQ multiplex PCR, and TCRdb kept only the in-frame ones, dropping some. The sample records 150,000 to 200,000 clones, around three quarters being singletons. The specimen sequenced was PBMCs. These receptors were collected from a woman aged 45-60 years in good health and CMV-seronegative.

The V gene is TRBV5-8, the J gene TRBJ2-5, with D maybe TRBD2 (5 bases). The germline V and J ends were trimmed by 3 bases and 5 bases, with 11 bases remaining between them. Looked up from germline, CDR1 is SGHTS and CDR2 is YDEGEE. The CDR3 spans 13 residues. Written as DNA, the CDR3 is TGTGCCAGCAGCTACGGGATTTCGGAGACCCAGTACTTC. Translated: CASSYGISETQYF.

The genes are TRBV27 and TRBJ2-2, with 7 bases that match TRBD1. Trimming took 4 bases from V and 1 from J; bases not matched to a gene: 0. Germline V gene lookup returns CDR1 MNHEY and CDR2 SMNVEV (reference sequence). This CDR3 is built from 14 residues. The CDR3 sequence: CASSWTGNTGELFF. The CDR3 DNA is TGTGCCAGCAGTTGGACAGGGAACACCGGGGAGCTGTTTTTT.

This clone appeared a single time. The chain is built from TRBV7-2 and TRBJ2-5, with D possibly matching TRBD2 (5 bases). With the DNA end fitting TRBJ2-7 better, the J assignment may be wrong. The CDR3 sequence is 13 residues long. The V gene's germline CDR1 is SGHTA and CDR2 FQGNSA. The chain's CDR3 is CASSRSSGYEQYF. The CDR3 bases are TGTGCCAGCAGCAGGAGCTCGGGGTACGAGCAGTACTTC.

CDR3 in DNA: TGCGCCAGCAGCTTGAATCCTGCCGGGAGTCAGGCTGAAGCTTTCTTT. As protein: CASSLNPAGSQAEAFF. The chain uses TRBV5-1 and TRBJ1-1; the D is unclear. The germline V and J ends were trimmed by 1 base and 6 bases, with 19 bases remaining between them. The CDR3 spans 16 residues. Germline V lookup: CDR1 SGHRS, CDR2 YFSETQ. Complete variable domain (other parts from reference TRBV5-1 and TRBJ1-1): KAGVTQTPRYLIKTRGQQVTLSCSPISGHRSVSWYQQTPGQGLQFLFEYFSETQRNKGNFPGRFSGRQFSNSRSEMNVSTLELGDSALYLCASSLNPAGSQAEAFFGQGTRLTVV.

The chain has TRBV2 and TRBJ1-5; 8 bases fit TRBD1. The trim removed 1 base at V and 7 bases at J, leaving 6 bases unmatched. CDR3 size: 15 residues. Germline values: CDR1 SNHLY, CDR2 FYNNEI. CDR3 protein: CASSEGTGLGQPQHF. DNA for the CDR3: TGTGCCAGCAGTGAAGGGACAGGGTTGGGACAGCCCCAGCATTTT.

This clone was observed a few times. This sequence joins TRBV7-8 and TRBJ1-1, with D possibly TRBD1 on 5 matching bases. Per the germline V gene, CDR1 is SGHVS and CDR2 is FQNEAQ. The CDR3 totals 17 residues. Trimming cost V 5 bases and J 0 bases, with 19 bases left between them. The CDR3 sequence: CASSRLSGEGMNTEAFF. The CDR3 DNA follows: TGTGCCAGCAGCCGTCTATCGGGGGAGGGTATGAACACTGAAGCTTTCTTT.

The chain links TRBV5-1 to TRBJ2-3; 16 nucleotides agree with TRBD2. The CDR3 has 19 amino acids. Germline V gene data show CDR1 as SGHRS and CDR2 as YFSETQ. Unmatched junction bases numbered 10, after V lost 4 bases and J lost 2 bases. CDR3 sequence: CASSKGLAGGPTFTDTQYF. The CDR3 nucleotides are TGCGCCAGCAGCAAGGGACTAGCGGGGGGGCCGACATTCACAGATACGCAGTATTTT. Variable domain in full (rest from reference TRBV5-1 and TRBJ2-3): KAGVTQTPRYLIKTRGQQVTLSCSPISGHRSVSWYQQTPGQGLQFLFEYFSETQRNKGNFPGRFSGRQFSNSRSEMNVSTLELGDSALYLCASSKGLAGGPTFTDTQYFGPGTRLTVL.

This rearrangement joins TRBV4-2 to TRBJ1-5; D perhaps matches TRBD1 (5 bases). Deletions cut 3 bases from V and 0 bases from J, with 9 bases between. CDR1 LGHNA and CDR2 YNFKEQ come from the germline V gene. The CDR3 loop spans 15 amino acids. The CDR3 DNA is TGTGCCAGCAGCCATGGCAGGGCTAGCAATCAGCCCCAGCATTTT. It translates to CASSHGRASNQPQHF.

As regards this clone: A junction end diverges from the germline sequence, so it may reflect a read error. Other DNA sequences from this sample encode an identical CDR3 as well. J is TRBJ1-6 and V is TRBV5-1, with a possible D match to TRBD1 (6 bases). Per germline, CDR1 SGHRS and CDR2 YFSETQ. This CDR3 spans 14 amino acids. The CDR3 bases are TGCGCCAGCAGCTTGATAACAGGGAATTCCCCCCTCCACTTT. Its protein is CASSLITGNSPLHF.

In DNA, the CDR3 is TGCGCCAGCAGCCATTTGGGGACAGGGGGCTATGAGCAGTTCTTC. Translating gives CASSHLGTGGYEQFF. This chain connects TRBV4-3 to TRBJ2-1; 12 bases agree with TRBD1. The CDR3 is 15 amino acids. The trim removed 3 bases at V and 8 bases at J, leaving 5 bases unmatched. Germline-derived CDR1 and CDR2 are LGHNA and YSLEER.

This chain joins TRBV7-6 and TRBJ1-1; tentatively, D is TRBD1 (5 bases). Per germline, CDR1 SGHVS and CDR2 FNYEAQ. V lost 5 bases, J lost 5 bases, and 12 bases lay in between. The CDR3 has 13 residues. CDR3 amino acids: CASSRQIRTEAFF. The CDR3 DNA is TGTGCCAGCAGCCGACAGATACGGACTGAAGCTTTCTTT.

The chain is built from TRBV25-1 and TRBJ1-2; 10 nucleotides agree with TRBD1. Germline-derived CDR1 and CDR2 are MGHDK and SYGVNS. The V segment lost 2 bases and the J segment 2 bases; nucleotides outside the gene matches: 5. CDR3 length equals 16 residues. In DNA, the CDR3 is TGTGCCAGCAGTGAAATAGGGACAGGGGTAAACTATGGCTACACCTTC. It translates to CASSEIGTGVNYGYTF.

This rearrangement joins TRBV9 to TRBJ2-7, with 7 bases matching TRBD2. V shed 3 bases and J 0 bases; nucleotides not matched to a gene: 6. The germline gives CDR1 SGDLS, CDR2 YYNGEE. This CDR3 contains 15 residues. The DNA for the CDR3 is TGTGCCAGCAGCGGGAGAGGACTAGACTCCTACGAGCAGTACTTC. Translating gives CASSGRGLDSYEQYF.

This chain links TRBV7-9 with TRBJ2-3; TRBD2 matches 11 bases. V lost 3 bases, J lost 4 bases, and 3 bases stayed unmatched. The CDR3 has 15 amino acids. Per germline, CDR1 SEHNR and CDR2 FQNEAQ (reference sequence). The CDR3 here is CASSFSGGGADTQYF. The CDR3 region has the DNA TGTGCCAGCAGCTTTAGCGGGGGGGGAGCAGATACGCAGTATTTT.

The rearrangement links TRBV29-1 to TRBJ2-3, with 8 positions matching TRBD2. Trimming cost V 4 bases and J 0 bases; bases outside gene matches: 3. This CDR3 has 14 amino acids. CDR1 SQVTM and CDR2 ANQGSEA come from the germline V gene. The DNA of the CDR3 is TGCAGCGTTGTGACTAGCGTAAGCACAGATACGCAGTATTTT. Amino acids: CSVVTSVSTDTQYF.

The rearrangement joins TRBV5-4 to TRBJ2-1; 13 bases are shared with TRBD2. This CDR3 has 16 amino acids. The V segment lost 5 bases and the J segment 6 bases; nucleotides outside the gene matches: 8. Germline loops: CDR1 SGHNT, CDR2 YYREEE (reference sequence). The chain's CDR3 is CASREGGTSGVNEQFF. CDR3 DNA sequence: TGTGCCAGCAGAGAGGGAGGGACTAGCGGGGTCAATGAGCAGTTCTTC.